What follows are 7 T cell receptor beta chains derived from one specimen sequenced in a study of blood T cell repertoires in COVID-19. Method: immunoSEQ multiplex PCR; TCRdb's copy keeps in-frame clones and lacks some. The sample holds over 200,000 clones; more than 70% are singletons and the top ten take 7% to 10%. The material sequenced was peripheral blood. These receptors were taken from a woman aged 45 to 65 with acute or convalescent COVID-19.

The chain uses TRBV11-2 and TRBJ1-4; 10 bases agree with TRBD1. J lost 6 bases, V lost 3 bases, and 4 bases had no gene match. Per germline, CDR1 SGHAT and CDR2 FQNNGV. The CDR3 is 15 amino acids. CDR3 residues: CASSLGGTGDEKLFF. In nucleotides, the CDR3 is TGTGCCAGCAGCTTGGGAGGGACAGGGGATGAAAAACTGTTTTTT.

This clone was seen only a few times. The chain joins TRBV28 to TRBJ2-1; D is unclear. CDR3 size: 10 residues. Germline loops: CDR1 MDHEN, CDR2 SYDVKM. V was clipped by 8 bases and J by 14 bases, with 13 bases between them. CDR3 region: CASGDRSKFF. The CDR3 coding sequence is TGTGCCAGCGGTGATAGAAGTAAGTTCTTC.

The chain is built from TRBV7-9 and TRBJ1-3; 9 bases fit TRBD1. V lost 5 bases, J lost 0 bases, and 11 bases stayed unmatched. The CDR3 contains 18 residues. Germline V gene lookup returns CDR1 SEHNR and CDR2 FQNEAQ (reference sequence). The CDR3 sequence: CASSPGTGFFSSGNTIYF. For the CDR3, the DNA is TGTGCCAGCAGCCCCGGGACAGGGTTTTTCTCCTCTGGAAACACCATATATTTT.

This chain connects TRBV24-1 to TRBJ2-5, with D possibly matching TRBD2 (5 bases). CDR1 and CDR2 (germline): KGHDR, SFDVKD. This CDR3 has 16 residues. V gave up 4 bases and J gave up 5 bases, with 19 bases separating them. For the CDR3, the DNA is TGTGCCACCAGTGAGATTCAAAGCTTGGGAGAGGAGACCCAGTACTTC. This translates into CATSEIQSLGEETQYF.

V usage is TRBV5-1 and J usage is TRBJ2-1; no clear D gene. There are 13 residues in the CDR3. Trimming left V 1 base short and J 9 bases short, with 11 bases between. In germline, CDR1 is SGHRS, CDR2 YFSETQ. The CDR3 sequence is CASSLSLVGEQFF. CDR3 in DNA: TGCGCCAGCAGCTTGAGCCTAGTGGGTGAGCAGTTCTTC.

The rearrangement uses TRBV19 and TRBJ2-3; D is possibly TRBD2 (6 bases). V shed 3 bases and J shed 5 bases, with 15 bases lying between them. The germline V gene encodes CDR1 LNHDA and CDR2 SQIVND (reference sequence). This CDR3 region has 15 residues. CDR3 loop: CASSIRTTRQDTQYF. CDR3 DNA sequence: TGTGCCAGTAGTATCAGGACTACCCGGCAAGATACGCAGTATTTT.

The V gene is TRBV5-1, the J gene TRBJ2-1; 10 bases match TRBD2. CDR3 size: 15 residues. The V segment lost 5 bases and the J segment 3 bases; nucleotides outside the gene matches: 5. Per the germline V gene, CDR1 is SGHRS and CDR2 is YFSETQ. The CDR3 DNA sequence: TGCGCCAGCAGTCAGGGGACTAGCGACTACAATGAGCAGTTCTTC. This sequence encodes CASSQGTSDYNEQFF.